This is a list of T cell receptor beta chains from one sample in a study of shared clonotypes between healthy human individuals. Produced via immunoSEQ multiplex PCR; TCRdb's table is partial and in-frame only. This sample has more than 400,000 clones; approximately 95% occur once, and the top ten carry roughly 0.06%. The sample comprised naive CD4+ T cells sorted from blood. The origin of the receptors is a woman aged 25-40 years in good health. CDR3s leave out the opening cysteine and the closing phenylalanine or tryptophan. Expanded clones get a size class; other rows say once, few or many, or leave the size out.

j_gene | v_gene | abundance | CDR3aa
TRBJ1-1 | TRBV18 | - | ASSPSAAPNTEAF
- | TRBV15 | - | ATSRKVADSYEQY
TRBJ2-5 | TRBV27 | - | ASSKGQQQETQY
TRBJ1-2 | TRBV14 | - | ASSQDIGGRTNYGYT
TRBJ2-7 | TRBV27 | - | ASSRYGYSYEQY
TRBJ1-3 | TRBV28 | - | ASRPRTSGNTIY
TRBJ1-3 | TRBV5-1 | - | ASKRTADSGNTIY
TRBJ2-7 | TRBV30 | - | AWYSGRASHEQY
TRBJ2-1 | TRBV28 | - | ASSPRGRVTLYNEQF
TRBJ2-7 | TRBV7-9 | - | ASSLGLAHHAPSYEQY
TRBJ2-7 | TRBV18 | - | ASSTRRTLNSYEQY
TRBJ2-5 | TRBV28 | once | ASIGSGGKETQY
TRBJ2-4 | TRBV5-1 | once | ASSLFPAEVAKNIQY
TRBJ2-5 | TRBV18 | - | ASSPPRSGGQETQY
TRBJ2-7 | TRBV30 | - | AWSPDSNEQY
TRBJ2-7 | TRBV5-1 | - | ASSQDRVGEQY
TRBJ2-7 | TRBV6-5 | - | ASGHYEQY
- | TRBV19 | - | ASTLRMGQAYEQY
TRBJ1-4 | TRBV25-1 | - | ASSEDPGSATNEKLF
TRBJ2-3 | TRBV5-1 | - | ASSLRGVSTDTQY
TRBJ2-7 | TRBV18 | - | ASSPRGQGLDYEQY
TRBJ1-5 | TRBV19 | - | ASSTLSNQPQH
TRBJ2-1 | TRBV28 | once | ASSSPGTRKNNEQF
TRBJ1-2 | TRBV28 | - | ASRPSVGRPYGYT
TRBJ2-7 | TRBV28 | - | ASTTAGTGAYAQY
TRBJ1-3 | TRBV27 | - | ASSLTGTSSGNTIY
TRBJ2-5 | TRBV10-2 | - | ASTLQETQY
TRBJ1-1 | TRBV10-3 | - | AITTGQGTTRAF
TRBJ2-7 | TRBV28 | - | ASSFLGEQY
TRBJ2-7 | TRBV4-2 | - | ASSQVNEPNYEQY
TRBJ2-7 | TRBV5-4 | once | ASSSSPGWGYEQY
TRBJ2-5 | TRBV7-3 | - | ASSPAWGSQETQY
TRBJ1-1 | TRBV5-8 | - | ASSLLGARNTEAF
TRBJ1-2 | TRBV6-1 | - | ASSTTRFEGYT
TRBJ2-4 | TRBV6-1 | - | ASGDRGTNIQY
TRBJ2-3 | TRBV9 | - | ASGTPGTDTQY
TRBJ2-2 | TRBV7-9 | - | ASSHQGRQSGELF
TRBJ2-7 | TRBV7-2 | - | ASSQGGGYEQY
TRBJ2-7 | TRBV10-1 | - | ATSRGAGGRSYEQY
TRBJ2-7 | TRBV6-1 | - | ASSLLAGEAYEQY
TRBJ2-7 | TRBV7-9 | - | ASSSPGAPAGEQY
TRBJ2-1 | TRBV28 | - | ASSQDWNSYNEQF
TRBJ2-3 | TRBV5-1 | - | ASSTRDHTDTQY
TRBJ1-1 | TRBV11-2 | few | ASRTPGSEAF
TRBJ1-2 | TRBV28 | - | ASGLGGASLNGYT
TRBJ1-5 | TRBV19 | - | ASSMLGFAQH
TRBJ1-4 | TRBV4-1 | - | ASSRRSLGNEKLF
TRBJ1-5 | TRBV27 | - | ASSLQGNQPQH
TRBJ2-7 | TRBV7-8 | - | ASSLFNRDFTYEQY
TRBJ1-2 | TRBV28 | - | ASNYWGVYGYT
TRBJ2-1 | TRBV4-2 | - | ASSQGGRGQKQF